The source of this T cell receptor beta chain is a study of blood T cell repertoires in COVID-19. For the study at large: Donors in the United States, Italy and Spain gave samples during acute or convalescent COVID-19. PBMCs, B-cell-depleted T cells, or T cells were the source of the cDNA or gDNA that made up the material.

In the original processing: How many nucleated cells were present was estimated from reference gene primer amplification. Repertoires were generated with immunoSEQ multiplex PCR, while TCRdb's copy carries only in-frame clones and drops some. The V and J calls and clone size are taken from that table; D and trimming were inferred from the DNA. The repertoire holds roughly 500,000 clones, approximately 85% seen once, with 3% to 4% in the top ten. This CDR3 contains 14 residues. V was clipped by 0 bases and J by 7 bases, with 14 bases between them. Germline V lookup: CDR1 SGHTS, CDR2 YDEGEE. The receptor was derived from a human donor in a cohort sampled during active COVID-19. The sequencing sample was made of peripheral blood. V gene TRBV5-8 combines with J gene TRBJ2-7; D unclear. CDR3 residues: CASSLALSEDEQYF. CDR3 DNA: TGTGCCAGCAGCTTGGCACTCTCAGAGGATGAGCAGTACTTC.